What follows are 28 T cell receptor beta chains derived from one specimen sequenced in a study of blood T cell repertoires in COVID-19. Measured with immunoSEQ multiplex PCR; TCRdb has only the in-frame clones, and not every one. The repertoire holds about 64,000 clones, roughly 88% seen once, with about 6% in the top ten. The sample taken for sequencing was peripheral blood. The receptors stem from a woman in her fifties or sixties with acute or convalescent COVID-19.

J is TRBJ2-2 and V is TRBV7-7, with D possibly matching TRBD1 (6 bases). This CDR3 spans 16 amino acids. CDR1 is SSHAT and CDR2 is FNYEAQ in the germline V gene (reference sequence). Trimming took 1 base from V and 3 from J, leaving 12 bases between them. The CDR3 region is CASSLGGRTDTGELFF. The CDR3 DNA is TGTGCCAGCAGCTTAGGAGGGCGGACAGACACCGGGGAGCTGTTTTTT.

The rearrangement joins TRBV5-1 to TRBJ2-7; TRBD1 matches 10 bases. V lost 0 bases and J lost 6; bases outside the gene matches: 9. Germline V gives CDR1 SGHRS, CDR2 YFSETQ. There are 16 residues in the CDR3. CDR3 sequence reads: CASSLVPGQGPIEQYF. DNA of the CDR3: TGCGCCAGCAGCTTGGTTCCGGGACAGGGGCCCATCGAGCAGTACTTC.

The rearrangement joins TRBV7-3 to TRBJ1-1, with D unclear. The V gene lost 0 bases and the J gene lost 4 bases, with 9 bases spanning the gap. Per the germline V gene, CDR1 is SGHTA and CDR2 is FQGTGA. This CDR3 region has 14 residues. CDR3 in amino acids: CASSLTEWSTEAFF. The CDR3 nucleotides are TGTGCCAGCAGCTTAACGGAATGGAGCACTGAAGCTTTCTTT.

V is TRBV18 and J is TRBJ1-1, with 9 positions matching TRBD1. The CDR3 has 15 residues. The trim removed 3 bases at V and 4 bases at J, leaving 6 bases unmatched. CDR1 is KGHSH, CDR2 LQKENI, per germline. CDR3 amino acids: CASSPRTGVGTEAFF. CDR3 bases: TGTGCCAGCTCACCCCGGACAGGGGTGGGCACTGAAGCTTTCTTT.

The rearrangement links TRBV5-1 to TRBJ2-2, with D possibly TRBD1 on 5 matching bases. This CDR3 has 15 amino acids. V was pared by 1 base and J by 6 bases, with 13 bases between. The germline V gene has CDR1 SGHRS and CDR2 YFSETQ. The CDR3 here is CASSLLQGFSGELFF. CDR3 nucleotide sequence: TGCGCCAGCAGCTTGCTCCAGGGATTTTCCGGGGAGCTGTTTTTT.

The V and J genes are TRBV19 and TRBJ2-1, with 10 bases lining up with TRBD2. There are 16 residues in the CDR3. Losses at the gene ends were 1 base for V and 8 bases for J; bases not matched to a gene: 8. Germline V gene data show CDR1 as LNHDA and CDR2 as SQIVND (reference sequence). The DNA for the CDR3 is TGTGCCAGTAGTATAGCGGGCCTAGCGGGGGCGCATGAGCAGTTCTTC. This gives the protein CASSIAGLAGAHEQFF.

Note on this clone: Lacking the conserved final phenylalanine or tryptophan, this CDR3 likely reflects a read error. The DNA is left out, because the CDR3 cannot be placed on it with certainty; the CDR3 is given as TCRdb lists it. The chain carries TRBV21-1 and TRBJ2-7; TRBD1 is the table's D call, not checked against the DNA. TRBV21-1 corresponds to a pseudogene. The CDR3 totals 15 residues, both ends included. CDR3 loop: CASSKVISFRARQGY.

The chain combines TRBV6-5 with TRBJ1-5; a weak D match, TRBD1 (6 bases). CDR1 and CDR2 (germline): MNHEY, SVGAGI. The CDR3 extends over 15 amino acids. V dropped 4 bases and J dropped 9 bases, with 19 bases sitting between them. CDR3 DNA: TGTGCCAGCAGTTTGGTCGGGGGCCGGGGGGGGCCCCAGCATTTT. Translation gives CASSLVGGRGGPQHF.

The chain carries TRBV27 and TRBJ1-2; 9 nucleotides align to TRBD1. CDR3 length: 14 residues. The germline gives CDR1 MNHEY, CDR2 SMNVEV (reference sequence). Trimming at V came to 2 bases and at J to 6 bases, leaving 4 bases not matched to a gene. CDR3 amino acids: CASSLNRGLDGYTF. CDR3 DNA sequence: TGTGCCAGCAGTTTAAACAGGGGGCTTGATGGCTACACCTTC.

This chain uses TRBV5-1 with TRBJ2-7, with TRBD2 matching over 11 bases. CDR3 length: 16 amino acids. V shed 7 bases and J 6 bases; nucleotides not matched to a gene: 15. Germline-derived CDR1 and CDR2 are SGHRS and YFSETQ. CDR3 bases: TGCGCCAGCGGCCCGACTAGCGGGGCGTCCCGTCTCGAGCAGTACTTC. As protein: CASGPTSGASRLEQYF.

The V and J genes are TRBV20-1 and TRBJ1-4, with D unclear. The CDR3 has 10 amino acids. Trimming removed 4 bases at V and 14 bases at J, with 11 bases between. The germline V gene encodes CDR1 DFQATT and CDR2 SNEGSKA (reference sequence). This CDR3 reads CSATLKRLFF. The CDR3 nucleotides are TGCAGTGCTACCCTAAAGCGGCTGTTTTTT.

The genes are TRBV5-1 and TRBJ2-7; possible D gene TRBD1, 6 bases. There are 12 residues in the CDR3. Looked up from germline, CDR1 is SGHRS and CDR2 is YFSETQ. Trimming pared 4 bases from V and 6 bases from J, leaving 11 bases between. As DNA, the CDR3 is TGCGCCAGCAGCCCCGGGACACGCGAGCAGTACTTC. Its translation is CASSPGTREQYF. The whole variable domain, remainder taken from reference TRBV5-1 and TRBJ2-7, is KAGVTQTPRYLIKTRGQQVTLSCSPISGHRSVSWYQQTPGQGLQFLFEYFSETQRNKGNFPGRFSGRQFSNSRSEMNVSTLELGDSALYLCASSPGTREQYFGPGTRLTVT.

The rearrangement joins TRBV19 to TRBJ2-3, with TRBD2 matching 11 bases. V was clipped by 7 bases and J by 5 bases; unmatched bases: 8. The CDR3 is 15 amino acids. Germline CDR1 LNHDA, CDR2 SQIVND (reference sequence). This CDR3 reads CASNLLAGGGDTQYF. DNA of the CDR3: TGTGCCAGTAACCTCCTAGCGGGGGGTGGAGATACGCAGTATTTT.

This clone was observed a handful of times. This rearrangement joins TRBV9 to TRBJ2-1; 7 bases align to TRBD2. The V and J ends lost 0 bases and 1 base, in that order; junction bases with no gene match: 4. The CDR3 runs to 16 residues. Germline lookup yields CDR1 SGDLS and CDR2 YYNGEE. In DNA, the CDR3 is TGTGCCAGCAGCGTAGGCGGGACTACTTCCTACAATGAGCAGTTCTTC. Translated, it gives CASSVGGTTSYNEQFF.

The chain couples TRBV6-5 to TRBJ1-3, with D perhaps TRBD1 (5 bases). The germline V and J ends were trimmed by 5 bases and 3 bases, with 11 bases remaining between them. CDR1 and CDR2 (germline): MNHEY, SVGAGI. CDR3 length: 14 amino acids. This CDR3 reads CASSPTGGGNTIYF. CDR3 sequence (DNA): TGTGCCAGCAGTCCAACAGGTGGTGGAAACACCATATATTTT.

The chain recombines TRBV6-5 with TRBJ2-3; maybe TRBD2 (5 bases). This CDR3 has 12 amino acids. The ends were cut back, 5 bases at V and 4 bases at J, with 7 bases in the middle. CDR1 and CDR2 (germline): MNHEY, SVGAGI. CDR3 residues: CASSPGADTQYF. CDR3 bases: TGTGCCAGCAGTCCCGGGGCAGATACGCAGTATTTT.

This chain uses TRBV7-9 with TRBJ1-2; D uncertain. Between the trimmed V and J ends, which lost 1 base and 2 bases, there was a span of 11 bases. Per the germline V gene, CDR1 is SEHNR and CDR2 is FQNEAQ (reference sequence). The CDR3 consists of 15 residues. The CDR3 protein is CASSLGGRGNYGYTF. The CDR3 DNA is TGTGCCAGCAGCTTAGGAGGGCGGGGAAACTATGGCTACACCTTC.

The chain links TRBV6-5 to TRBJ1-2; a possible D gene is TRBD1 (5 bases). Trimming took 7 bases from V and 2 from J, leaving 8 bases between them. The germline V gene encodes CDR1 MNHEY and CDR2 SVGAGI. The CDR3 length is 12 residues. The CDR3 protein is CASMGLNYGYTF. CDR3 nucleotides: TGTGCCAGCATGGGGCTGAACTATGGCTACACCTTC.

This chain links TRBV24-1 with TRBJ1-5; D remains unclear. V was pared by 1 base and J by 6 bases, with 3 bases between. The CDR3 contains 12 residues. The germline CDR1 and CDR2 sequences are KGHDR and SFDVKD. CDR3 DNA sequence: TGTGCCACCAGTGATTTTAGTCAGCCCCAGCATTTT. Translating it yields CATSDFSQPQHF.

Comment on this clone: Other DNA sequences of this sample code for an identical CDR3. The gene calls are TRBV18 and TRBJ2-2; perhaps TRBD1 as D (5 bases). Trimming shortened V by 1 base and J by 5 bases, and 5 bases separated the two germline ends. Per the germline V gene, CDR1 is KGHSH and CDR2 is LQKENI. The CDR3 totals 13 residues. The CDR3 coding sequence is TGTGCCAGCTCACCACAGGGGACCGGGGAGCTGTTTTTT. Translation gives CASSPQGTGELFF.

The chain links TRBV18 to TRBJ2-2; weak D call: TRBD1 (5 bases). CDR3 length equals 15 residues. Germline V lookup: CDR1 KGHSH, CDR2 LQKENI. The germline V and J ends were trimmed by 6 bases and 0 bases, with 11 bases remaining between them. CDR3 protein: CASSQDISNTGELFF. CDR3 bases: TGTGCCAGCTCCCAGGACATATCGAACACCGGGGAGCTGTTTTTT.

The V and J genes are TRBV25-1 and TRBJ1-2; D may be TRBD1 (6 bases). The CDR3 is 14 residues long. Germline V gene data show CDR1 as MGHDK and CDR2 as SYGVNS. Between the trimmed V and J ends, which lost 6 bases and 5 bases, there was a span of 16 bases. The CDR3 reads CASRGPTGIYGYTF. The DNA of the CDR3 is TGTGCCAGCAGGGGTCCAACAGGGATTTATGGCTACACCTTC.

This rearrangement joins TRBV7-3 to TRBJ1-6; 9 bases map to TRBD1. Germline V gene sequence: CDR1 SGHTA, CDR2 FQGTGA. J lost 9 bases, V lost 0 bases, and 3 bases had no gene match. The CDR3 is 15 residues long. The CDR3, as DNA: TGTGCCAGCAGCTTAACCGGGACAGGGACTTCACCCCTCCACTTT. Its translation: CASSLTGTGTSPLHF.

The gene calls are TRBV6-5 and TRBJ2-1, with D possibly TRBD2 on 5 matching bases. In germline, CDR1 is MNHEY, CDR2 SVGAGI. This CDR3 region has 13 residues. V was clipped by 8 bases and J by 4 bases, with 12 bases between them. Here the CDR3 reads CASVMGVYNEQFF. The CDR3 DNA reads as TGTGCCAGCGTTATGGGAGTGTACAATGAGCAGTTCTTC.

In nucleotides, the CDR3 is TGTGCCAGCAGCGGGACTAGCGGGGGGGAAAACATTCAGTACTTC. Translating gives CASSGTSGGENIQYF. The chain carries TRBV9 and TRBJ2-4, with 15 bases fitting TRBD2. The V gene's germline CDR1 is SGDLS and CDR2 YYNGEE. Germline trimming cut 3 bases from V and 5 bases from J; bases unmatched to any gene: 0. CDR3 length: 15 residues. Combining the CDR3 with reference TRBV9 and TRBJ2-4 gives the whole variable domain DSGVTQTPKHLITATGQRVTLRCSPRSGDLSVYWYQQSLDQGLQFLIQYYNGEERAKGNILERFSAQQFPDLHSELNLSSLELGDSALYFCASSGTSGGENIQYFGAGTRLSVL.

The chain combines TRBV7-9 with TRBJ1-1, with TRBD1 matching over 9 bases. There are 13 residues in the CDR3. V trimming: 5 bases; J trimming: 10 bases; junction bases outside the gene matches: 8. CDR1 and CDR2 from the germline V gene are SEHNR and FQNEAQ (reference sequence). The CDR3 DNA sequence: TGTGCCAGCAGCCCCGGGACAGGGAGGGGAGCTTTCTTT. Translated, it gives CASSPGTGRGAFF.

The V gene is TRBV10-3, the J gene TRBJ1-1; D perhaps matches TRBD1 (5 bases). The V gene's germline CDR1 is ENHRY and CDR2 SYGVKD. This CDR3 spans 17 amino acids. Trimming removed 2 bases at V and 0 bases at J, with 16 bases between. This CDR3 is CAISERGSPVMNTEAFF. In nucleotides, the CDR3 is TGTGCCATCAGTGAGAGGGGCAGCCCGGTAATGAACACTGAAGCTTTCTTT.

The V gene is TRBV20-1, the J gene TRBJ1-2; the match to TRBD1 covers 7 bases. This CDR3 has 14 residues. V gave up 3 bases and J gave up 4 bases; unmatched junction bases: 8. Per germline, CDR1 DFQATT and CDR2 SNEGSKA (reference sequence). The CDR3 is CSASPIDRAYGYTF. CDR3 coding DNA: TGCAGTGCTAGTCCCATCGACAGGGCCTATGGCTACACCTTC.